The clone carrying this T cell receptor (beta chain) turned up a few times. The record originates from a study of blood T cell repertoires in COVID-19. The protocol was immunoSEQ multiplex PCR, while the TCRdb copy is restricted to in-frame clones and leaves out a portion. The data hold some 250,000 clones, with around 81% observed a single time. CDR1 is DFQATT, CDR2 SNEGSKA, per germline (reference sequence). The CDR3 loop spans 14 amino acids. V lost 3 bases to trimming and J lost 4 bases; unmatched junction nucleotides: 8. The sequencing sample was made of peripheral blood. This clonotype was sampled from a woman older than 75 with COVID-19, enrolled during active disease. J is TRBJ1-2 and V is TRBV20-1; TRBD1 aligns across 7 bases. This CDR3 reads CSASVPGTVYGYTF. As DNA, the CDR3 is TGCAGTGCTAGTGTCCCCGGGACAGTCTATGGCTACACCTTC.